Listed below are T cell receptor beta chains from one sample, sequenced in a study of CD8+ T cells in alopecia areata. TCRdb keeps only in-frame clones here, not all; method: immunoSEQ multiplex PCR. The sample has 100,000 to 150,000 clones, approximately 49% seen once; the top ten hold around 20%. The specimen comprised CD8+ T cells sorted from blood, sampled at week 0. The origin of the receptors is a human donor with alopecia areata. Both conserved end residues are part of each CDR3. The order of the fields is J gene, V gene, D gene, clone size, CDR3 DNA, CDR3 protein. A D gene is named only where the DNA matches it firmly. A row's size may be missing; if present it is once, few, many or a size class.

J gene: TRBJ1-2
V gene: TRBV6-5
D gene: -
clone size: -
CDR3 DNA: TGTGCCAGCAGTTACGGGGACACCGGTACCTATGGCTACACCTTC
CDR3 protein: CASSYGDTGTYGYTF

J gene: TRBJ1-2
V gene: TRBV6-1
D gene: -
clone size: few
CDR3 DNA: TGTGCCAGCACTTCTACAGGAGCTAACTATGGCTACACCTTC
CDR3 protein: CASTSTGANYGYTF

J gene: TRBJ1-1
V gene: TRBV9
D gene: -
clone size: few
CDR3 DNA: TGTGCCAGCAGCAACACAGAGAGAGTAGAAGCTTTCTTT
CDR3 protein: CASSNTERVEAFF

J gene: TRBJ1-2
V gene: TRBV5-1
D gene: -
clone size: -
CDR3 DNA: TGCGCCACGAGCTGGGATGGGGGCCTAGGGACGCAAGATGGCTACACCTTC
CDR3 protein: CATSWDGGLGTQDGYTF

J gene: TRBJ2-2
V gene: TRBV19
D gene: -
clone size: few
CDR3 DNA: TGTGCCAGTAGGATAAGATCAGGTTACACCGGGGAGCTGTTTTTT
CDR3 protein: CASRIRSGYTGELFF

J gene: TRBJ2-7
V gene: TRBV6-5
D gene: TRBD1
clone size: few
CDR3 DNA: TGTGCCAGCAGTATCGACAGGGGGAGCTCCTACGAGCAGTACTTC
CDR3 protein: CASSIDRGSSYEQYF

J gene: TRBJ1-1
V gene: TRBV7-9
D gene: -
clone size: few
CDR3 DNA: TGTGCCAGCAGCTCCGCCGACGGATTGAACACTGAAGCTTTCTTT
CDR3 protein: CASSSADGLNTEAFF

J gene: TRBJ1-6
V gene: TRBV27
D gene: -
clone size: -
CDR3 DNA: TGTGCCAGCAGTTTAAATTGGGGGGATTCACCCCTCCACTTT
CDR3 protein: CASSLNWGDSPLHF

J gene: TRBJ2-7
V gene: TRBV27
D gene: TRBD2
clone size: -
CDR3 DNA: TGTGCCAGCAGCTTTAGCGGGGGATCGTCCTACGAGCAGTACTTC
CDR3 protein: CASSFSGGSSYEQYF

J gene: TRBJ2-5
V gene: TRBV5-1
D gene: -
clone size: -
CDR3 DNA: TGCGCCAGCAGCTTGATACAGTCCCAAGAGACCCAGTACTTC
CDR3 protein: CASSLIQSQETQYF

J gene: TRBJ2-1
V gene: TRBV9
D gene: TRBD1
clone size: -
CDR3 DNA: TGTGCCAGCAGCCCCCTCCAGGGGGTACGCGATGAGCAGTTCTTC
CDR3 protein: CASSPLQGVRDEQFF

J gene: TRBJ2-1
V gene: TRBV2
D gene: TRBD1
clone size: -
CDR3 DNA: TGTGCCAGCAGCTTGGACAGGGGGCGAACCAATGAGCAGTTCTTC
CDR3 protein: CASSLDRGRTNEQFF

J gene: TRBJ2-1
V gene: TRBV19
D gene: -
clone size: few
CDR3 DNA: TGTGCCAGTACCCTTACAGGGACCTACAATGAGCAGTTCTTC
CDR3 protein: CASTLTGTYNEQFF

J gene: TRBJ1-2
V gene: TRBV13
D gene: -
clone size: -
CDR3 DNA: TGTGCCAGCAGTGATGGACAGCGCGACTATGGCTACACCTTC
CDR3 protein: CASSDGQRDYGYTF

J gene: TRBJ2-5
V gene: TRBV18
D gene: TRBD1
clone size: -
CDR3 DNA: TGTGCCAGCTCACCATCAACAGGGGAGATGGGAAAGACCCAGTACTTC
CDR3 protein: CASSPSTGEMGKTQYF

J gene: TRBJ2-1
V gene: TRBV30
D gene: -
clone size: once
CDR3 DNA: TGTGCCTGGAGTGGGGACACCTACAATGAGCAGTTCTTC
CDR3 protein: CAWSGDTYNEQFF

J gene: TRBJ2-2
V gene: TRBV30
D gene: -
clone size: -
CDR3 DNA: TGTGCCTGGATGGGGCGCCAGAACAACCGGGAGCTGTTTTTT
CDR3 protein: CAWMGRQNNRELFF